A selection of T cell receptor beta chains follows, all from one sample in a study of blood T cell repertoires in COVID-19. Assay used: immunoSEQ multiplex PCR; TCRdb lists only in-frame clones, some missing. Of about 170,000 clones in the sample, roughly 85% were seen once. The sequencing sample was made of PBMCs or T cells enriched from blood (not recorded which). Source of these receptors: a woman aged 45-65 years who had recovered from COVID-19. Each CDR3 is given with its conserved first and last residue. Fields, in order: CDR3 protein, CDR3 DNA, D gene, V gene, clone size, J gene. A D gene is named only where the DNA matches it firmly. Size values are once, few and many counts, or a class for expanded clones, and some rows have none.

CASSEGDWGADTQYF,TGTGCCAGCAGTGAAGGGGACTGGGGAGCAGATACGCAGTATTTT,NA,TRBV2,NA,TRBJ2-3
CASSPSGGGVYQFF,TGTGCCAGTAGTCCTAGCGGCGGGGGGGTTTACCAGTTCTTC,TRBD2,TRBV19,NA,TRBJ2-1
CASSLDGTGKGSYNEQFF,TGTGCCAGCAGCTTAGACGGGACAGGGAAGGGCTCCTACAATGAGCAGTTCTTC,TRBD1,TRBV7-8,NA,TRBJ2-1
CASSTAGQGKGVAEAFF,TGTGCCAGCAGCACTGCGGGACAGGGTAAGGGAGTGGCTGAAGCTTTCTTT,TRBD1,TRBV3-1/TRBV3-2,NA,TRBJ1-1
CASSLVGGGGNTIYF,TGTGCCAGCAGCTTAGTGGGGGGAGGTGGAAACACCATATATTTT,NA,TRBV7-2,few,TRBJ1-3
CASSLGQQNQPQHF,TGTGCCAGCAGCCTGGGACAGCAAAATCAGCCCCAGCATTTT,TRBD1,TRBV7-9,NA,TRBJ1-5
CASSDLQGQEGYTF,TGTGCCAGCAGTGATCTACAGGGGCAAGAAGGCTACACCTTC,TRBD1,TRBV2,NA,TRBJ1-2
CASHFALGTGDSVGYTF,TGTGCCAGCCACTTCGCCTTGGGAACAGGGGATTCGGTTGGCTACACCTTC,TRBD1,TRBV28,NA,TRBJ1-2
CASSFGGTEAFF,TGTGCCAGCAGCTTCGGGGGGACTGAAGCTTTCTTT,NA,TRBV12-3/TRBV12-4,NA,TRBJ1-1
CASSYGRSYGYTF,TGTGCCAGCAGTTATGGTCGGAGCTATGGCTACACCTTC,NA,TRBV27,NA,TRBJ1-2
CASSHQGGTYGYTF,TGTGCCAGCAGCCATCAGGGGGGTACCTATGGCTACACCTTC,TRBD1,TRBV3-1/TRBV3-2,NA,TRBJ1-2
CASNSGQDGYTF,TGTGCCAGCAACTCAGGACAGGATGGCTACACCTTC,TRBD1,TRBV28,NA,TRBJ1-2